Shown below are 18 T cell receptor beta chains from a single sample sequenced in a study of cytotoxic CD8 clonotypes in ibrutinib-treated CLL. Measured with immunoSEQ multiplex PCR; TCRdb has only the in-frame clones, and not every one. The sample contains 20,000 to 25,000 clones, about 72% of which appear only once. Sequenced here: PBMCs, sampled after 24 months of ibrutinib treatment. These receptors were taken from a human donor with chronic lymphocytic leukemia.

J is TRBJ2-7 and V is TRBV15; 11 bases line up with TRBD1. Germline V gene sequence: CDR1 LNHNV, CDR2 YYDKDF (reference sequence). This CDR3 region has 15 residues. With V trimmed by 1 base and J by 3 bases, 2 bases remained unmatched. CDR3 DNA: TGTGCCACCAGCAGAGGAGGGACAGGGGGCTACGAGCAGTACTTC. This translates into CATSRGGTGGYEQYF.

The table lists this clone with a few counts. The rearrangement joins TRBV5-4 to TRBJ2-2, with D possibly being TRBD1 (5 bases). The CDR3 has 14 residues. V lost 5 bases and J 2 bases, leaving 10 bases between the germline ends. In germline, CDR1 is SGHNT, CDR2 YYREEE (reference sequence). CDR3 sequence reads: CASSTTENTGELFF. CDR3 sequence (DNA): TGTGCCAGCAGTACGACAGAAAACACCGGGGAGCTGTTTTTT.

The chain links TRBV5-4 to TRBJ2-3, with TRBD2 as a possible D gene (6 bases). Germline-derived CDR1 and CDR2 are SGHNT and YYREEE (reference sequence). CDR3 length: 16 residues. Between the trimmed V and J ends, which lost 3 bases and 2 bases, there was a span of 16 bases. The CDR3 DNA follows: TGTGCCAGCAGCTCTCCGGGACTTGCAGACACAGATACGCAGTATTTT. Translating gives CASSSPGLADTDTQYF.

This sequence joins TRBV7-2 and TRBJ2-7, with 7 bases lining up with TRBD2. With V trimmed by 1 base and J by 7 bases, 4 bases remained unmatched. CDR3 length: 13 amino acids. Germline assignment: CDR1 SGHTA and CDR2 FQGNSA. DNA of the CDR3: TGTGCCAGCAGCTTAGATCCGGGGGGAGAGCAGTACTTC. It specifies CASSLDPGGEQYF.

The gene calls are TRBV20-1 and TRBJ1-1; D gene uncertain. Trimming stripped 6 bases from V and 0 bases from J, with 5 bases between. The CDR3 spans 11 residues. The germline V gene encodes CDR1 DFQATT and CDR2 SNEGSKA (reference sequence). The CDR3: CSAPMNTEAFF. In nucleotides, the CDR3 is TGCAGTGCCCCCATGAACACTGAAGCTTTCTTT.

This clone is medium-sized. This chain links TRBV7-9 with TRBJ2-7, with D unclear. With 4 bases removed from V and 4 bases from J, the gap between germline ends came to 8 bases. The CDR3 has 12 amino acids. Germline CDR1 reads SEHNR; CDR2 reads FQNEAQ (reference sequence). CDR3 amino acids: CASSSSLYEQYF. CDR3 DNA: TGTGCCAGCAGCTCGTCCCTATACGAGCAGTACTTC.

The chain uses TRBV5-3 and TRBJ2-1; D remains unclear. TRBV5-3 qualifies as an ORF whose function is uncertain. Trimming shortened V by 7 bases and J by 6 bases, and 5 bases separated the two germline ends. The CDR3 spans 10 residues. The CDR3 DNA is TGTGCCAGAGAGGTCAATGAGCAGTTCTTC. Its translation is CAREVNEQFF.

The rearrangement links TRBV20-1 to TRBJ2-7; D gene unclear. Trimming shortened V by 5 bases and J by 4 bases, and 9 bases separated the two germline ends. CDR1 DFQATT and CDR2 SNEGSKA come from the germline V gene (reference sequence). The length of the CDR3 is 11 residues. CDR3 region: CSAPFGYEQYF. Here the CDR3 DNA reads TGCAGTGCTCCATTCGGTTACGAGCAGTACTTC.

The chain has TRBV7-9 and TRBJ1-1; D not resolved. Germline V gene sequence: CDR1 SEHNR, CDR2 FQNEAQ (reference sequence). Trimming stripped 5 bases from V and 5 bases from J, with 15 bases between. This CDR3 spans 14 amino acids. The CDR3 reads CASSHPEGWTEAFF. Here the CDR3 DNA reads TGTGCCAGCAGCCACCCCGAAGGGTGGACTGAAGCTTTCTTT.

J is TRBJ2-2 and V is TRBV27; D might be TRBD1 or TRBD2, each matching 5 bases. V lost 6 bases and J 6 bases, leaving 11 bases between the germline ends. CDR1 and CDR2 from the germline V gene are MNHEY and SMNVEV (reference sequence). This CDR3 is built from 13 residues. CDR3 in DNA: TGTGCCAGCAGGGGAGCAGGGTCCGGGGAGCTGTTTTTT. Its protein is CASRGAGSGELFF.

The chain links TRBV18 to TRBJ2-5; D unresolved. V was shortened by 3 bases and J by 0 bases, with 2 bases between the two germline ends. This CDR3 is built from 12 residues. Germline loops: CDR1 KGHSH, CDR2 LQKENI. For the CDR3, the DNA is TGTGCCAGCTCACCTAACCAAGAGACCCAGTACTTC. This codes for CASSPNQETQYF.

The chain recombines TRBV12-5 with TRBJ1-6; a weak D match, TRBD1 (6 bases). Germline values: CDR1 LGHNT, CDR2 FRNRAP. With 1 base removed from V and 6 bases from J, the gap between germline ends came to 16 bases. The CDR3 is made up of 17 amino acids. CDR3 DNA: TGTGCTAGTGGTTTGGCACGGCAAAGGGGGGCTAATTCACCCCTCCACTTT. As protein: CASGLARQRGANSPLHF.

The rearrangement links TRBV4-1 to TRBJ1-5; 12 bases align to TRBD1. Trimming removed 0 bases from V and 9 bases from J; junction bases left unmatched: 6. CDR1 and CDR2 (germline): MGHRA, YSYEKL. This CDR3 spans 16 amino acids. DNA for the CDR3: TGCGCCAGCAGCCAAGATAAGGGACAGGGGGCTCTGCCCCAGCATTTT. This sequence encodes CASSQDKGQGALPQHF.

The chain couples TRBV2 to TRBJ1-2, with TRBD1 matching 7 bases. CDR3 length: 13 amino acids. The V and J ends lost 4 bases and 3 bases, in that order; junction bases with no gene match: 2. In germline, CDR1 is SNHLY, CDR2 FYNNEI. CDR3 loop: CASSATGHYGYTF. The CDR3 bases are TGTGCCAGCAGTGCGACAGGGCACTATGGCTACACCTTC.

The chain is built from TRBV5-4 and TRBJ1-2; D uncertain. The CDR3 extends over 12 amino acids. V was shortened by 0 bases and J by 8 bases, with 8 bases between the two germline ends. Germline assignment: CDR1 SGHNT and CDR2 YYREEE (reference sequence). This CDR3 reads CASSLVRRGYTF. CDR3 nucleotide sequence: TGTGCCAGCAGCTTGGTCAGGAGGGGCTACACCTTC.

V usage is TRBV5-4 and J usage is TRBJ1-1; 10 bases map to TRBD1. V gave up 8 bases and J gave up 0 bases; unmatched junction bases: 10. Germline V lookup: CDR1 SGHNT, CDR2 YYREEE (reference sequence). This CDR3 region has 16 residues. CDR3 coding DNA: TGTGCCAGTACCTTGGACAGGGGGACTATGAACACTGAAGCTTTCTTT. Residues: CASTLDRGTMNTEAFF.

This sequence joins TRBV5-4 and TRBJ1-6; D remains ambiguous. The CDR3 has 13 residues. The V gene's germline CDR1 is SGHNT and CDR2 YYREEE (reference sequence). V shed 3 bases and J shed 7 bases, with 8 bases lying between them. The CDR3 loop reads CASSSIPNSPLHF. CDR3 coding DNA: TGTGCCAGCAGCTCCATACCCAATTCACCCCTCCACTTT.

The CDR3 DNA reads as TGTGCCAGCAGCTTAGTCGGGGGGGCCTACAATGAGCAGTTCTTC. This translates into CASSLVGGAYNEQFF. The rearrangement joins TRBV11-2 to TRBJ2-1; 8 bases map to TRBD2. The CDR3 runs to 15 residues. Germline lookup yields CDR1 SGHAT and CDR2 FQNNGV. V was clipped by 1 base and J by 2 bases; unmatched bases: 1.